These 13 T cell receptor beta chains share one sample of origin, sequenced in a study of OX40 agonist ivuxolimab in advanced cancers. Assay used: immunoSEQ multiplex PCR; TCRdb lists only in-frame clones, some missing. The table lists some 69,000 clones, 85% to 90% of them singletons, with 10% in the top ten. This sample comprised CD4+ or CD8+ T cells sorted from blood, obtained in a trial of the OX40 agonist ivuxolimab. The receptor source for this set is an adult with an advanced solid tumor such as melanoma, head and neck, liver or kidney cancer.

The chain is built from TRBV7-8 and TRBJ2-7, with TRBD1 as a possible D gene (6 bases). With 5 bases removed from V and 12 bases from J, the gap between germline ends came to 17 bases. This CDR3 has 12 residues. Per the germline V gene, CDR1 is SGHVS and CDR2 is FQNEAQ. CDR3 region: CASSPRTAGMYF. In DNA form, the CDR3 reads TGTGCCAGCAGCCCACGGACAGCCGGAATGTACTTC.

This chain uses TRBV5-4 with TRBJ2-1; 10 nucleotides align to TRBD1. Germline V lookup: CDR1 SGHNT, CDR2 YYREEE (reference sequence). With V trimmed by 4 bases and J by 8 bases, 9 bases remained unmatched. This CDR3 is 15 amino acids long. The CDR3 is CASSQRTGGRDEQFF. In nucleotides, the CDR3 is TGTGCCAGCAGCCAAAGGACAGGGGGTCGGGATGAGCAGTTCTTC.

This chain uses TRBV6-5 with TRBJ2-7; D is ambiguous. The CDR3 consists of 11 residues. Germline CDR1 and CDR2: MNHEY and SVGAGI. V dropped 6 bases and J dropped 6 bases, with 9 bases sitting between them. The CDR3 nucleotides are TGTGCCAGCAGCAGCGTTGGCGAGCAGTACTTC. Translation: CASSSVGEQYF.

The J gene is TRBJ1-4, the V gene TRBV5-1, with 9 bases that match TRBD1. The CDR3 is 15 amino acids. V trimming: 4 bases; J trimming: 7 bases; junction bases outside the gene matches: 8. From germline, CDR1 is SGHRS and CDR2 YFSETQ. The CDR3 sequence: CASSLPGQGSEKLFF. The CDR3 nucleotides are TGCGCCAGCAGCCTCCCCGGACAGGGGAGTGAAAAACTGTTTTTT. Full variable domain (outside the CDR3, taken from reference TRBV5-1 and TRBJ1-4): KAGVTQTPRYLIKTRGQQVTLSCSPISGHRSVSWYQQTPGQGLQFLFEYFSETQRNKGNFPGRFSGRQFSNSRSEMNVSTLELGDSALYLCASSLPGQGSEKLFFGSGTQLSVL.

This sequence joins TRBV23-1 and TRBJ1-2; D gene unclear. TRBV23-1 is an open reading frame whose function is uncertain. V lost 6 bases, J lost 4 bases, and 15 bases lay in between. The CDR3 contains 14 residues. The CDR3 spells CASRRTPCFYGYTF. CDR3 coding DNA: TGCGCCAGCAGGCGGACCCCATGTTTCTATGGCTACACCTTC.

This clone was recorded only once. J is TRBJ2-7 and V is TRBV28; TRBD1 agrees at 7 bases. The CDR3 sequence is 15 residues long. J lost 4 bases, V lost 5 bases, and 11 bases had no gene match. The V gene's germline CDR1 is MDHEN and CDR2 SYDVKM. The CDR3 bases are TGTGCCAGCAGTGCGACAGGGCTGACTACTTACGAGCAGTACTTC. It translates to CASSATGLTTYEQYF.

The J gene is TRBJ2-7, the V gene TRBV5-4; a weak D match, TRBD2 (6 bases). This CDR3 is 16 amino acids long. The germline CDR1 and CDR2 sequences are SGHNT and YYREEE (reference sequence). V gave up 4 bases and J gave up 3 bases, with 20 bases separating them. As DNA, the CDR3 is TGTGCCAGCAGCCCCTCAGTAGCGGCCAGGCTCTACGAGCAGTACTTC. This encodes CASSPSVAARLYEQYF.

The chain carries TRBV19 and TRBJ1-2; D gene unclear. Per germline, CDR1 LNHDA and CDR2 SQIVND (reference sequence). The length of the CDR3 is 15 residues. V dropped 0 bases and J dropped 4 bases, with 12 bases sitting between them. CDR3 coding DNA: TGTGCCAGTAGTATAGATCGGAGTACCCGCTATGGCTACACCTTC. This translates into CASSIDRSTRYGYTF.

The chain links TRBV5-1 to TRBJ2-7; 11 bases map to TRBD1. This CDR3 has 15 amino acids. The germline CDR1 and CDR2 sequences are SGHRS and YFSETQ. J lost 3 bases, V lost 4 bases, and 6 bases had no gene match. The CDR3 loop reads CASSPRTGGYYEQYF. For the CDR3, the DNA is TGCGCCAGCAGCCCACGGACAGGGGGCTACTACGAGCAGTACTTC.

This rearrangement joins TRBV29-1 to TRBJ2-6; TRBD2 is a possible D gene (5 bases). Trimming pared 5 bases from V and 0 bases from J, leaving 17 bases between. Germline values: CDR1 SQVTM, CDR2 ANQGSEA. This CDR3 region has 17 residues. The CDR3 protein is CSVSRAGRTSGANVLTF. Written as DNA, the CDR3 is TGCAGCGTTTCGCGGGCCGGACGGACCTCTGGGGCCAACGTCCTGACTTTC.

The rearrangement links TRBV6-6 to TRBJ1-2; D remains ambiguous. CDR3 size: 12 residues. Germline V gene data show CDR1 as MNHNY and CDR2 as SVGAGI (reference sequence). V lost 5 bases to trimming and J lost 8 bases, with 12 bases between them. CDR3 sequence (DNA): TGTGCCAGCAGTCAACGGCAGGTCGGCTACACCTTC. Protein product: CASSQRQVGYTF.

This chain joins TRBV6-4 and TRBJ2-3, with D possibly matching TRBD1 (5 bases). Trimming pared 6 bases from V and 6 bases from J, leaving 16 bases between. Germline V CDR1 and CDR2: MRHNA, SNTAGT. The CDR3 totals 14 residues. The CDR3, as DNA: TGTGCCAGCAGCCTGGATGGGGCCTCCGATACGCAGTATTTT. It yields the protein CASSLDGASDTQYF.

The chain is built from TRBV5-4 and TRBJ2-7; 13 bases line up with TRBD2. V lost 5 bases, J lost 5 bases, and 10 bases stayed unmatched. The CDR3 has 16 amino acids. Germline V gene sequence: CDR1 SGHNT, CDR2 YYREEE (reference sequence). The CDR3 nucleotides are TGTGCCAGCAGGACAAGACTAGCGGGGGGTTTCGACGAGCAGTACTTC. This sequence encodes CASRTRLAGGFDEQYF.